This T cell receptor (beta chain) was identified during a study of shared clonotypes between healthy human individuals (dated by TCRdb to 2020 to 2022). As for the study more broadly: Three men and a couple of women, aged 18 to 49 years, made up the cohort. For each donor, three plates each were used for CD4 naive and CD4 memory, two plates were used for CD8 naive, and one plate was used for CD8 memory. The study deeply sequenced blood TCR repertoires of five healthy adults to estimate repertoire size and the extent of clonotype sharing between individuals. To increase sequencing depth and limit assay-specific biases, different laboratories used diverse techniques to prepare libraries and sequence TCR repertoires. Each donor's leukapheresis produced roughly between roughly 0.85 and 9.5 billion PBMCs. Broader findings and caveats from the paper: Rarefaction of sorted-subset datasets indicated incomplete sequencing despite the large sequencing depth. Sharing across several donors was observed for around 5% of naive CD4, over 3% of naive CD8, about 2.5% of memory CD4, and about 0.4% of memory CD8 clonotypes. Naive subsets generally had larger estimated clonotype richness than memory subsets did. Because the study included a small number of donors, the genetic and exposure-history diversity represented was limited. Sampling was restricted to blood, and TCR repertoires in tissues likely differ from the TCR repertoires found in blood. Pairwise subsampling led to the expectation that sequencing depth would affect the degree of clonotype sharing among donors. Clonotypes shared by all four sorted-subset donors showed higher generation probabilities than non-shared clonotypes.

Concerning this clone itself: No cognate antigen has been identified for it. Within one base of it there is no much larger clone, and no base qualities were kept.

Using the deep immunoSEQ assay, TCR CDR3 regions were amplified from genomic DNA by multiplex PCR. For each cell subset, the extracted genomic DNA was distributed evenly across all wells of several immunoSEQ 96-well plates, and each plate served as one replicate. For sorted subsets, approximately 190 ng genomic DNA, equal to 25,000 to 35,000 T cell genomes, was loaded into each replicate PCR. The purified libraries were quantified using a Qubit 3.0 fluorometer, sized with a Bioanalyzer 2100, and then quantified again using the KAPA Library Quantification kit. Each immunoSEQ 96-well plate was sequenced on its own single-read 150-cycle Illumina NextSeq 550 flow cell. The authors processed their data as follows. Because only junctional sequences without quality scores were contained in the immunoSEQ output, filtering matching that applied to full-length reads could not be performed. Sequences were annotated with PyIR, a Python wrapper for IgBLAST v1.9, and V/J genes and CDR3 were assigned using IMGT germline references. Reads were filtered out if the reads had weak V/J assignments (E-value above 1e-6), no CDR3, stop codons, out-of-frame junctions, or ambiguous translated residues. V3J clonotypes were defined as sequences sharing an identical inferred V gene, J gene, and CDR3 amino acid sequence. To compute the percentage overlap between repertoires, the number of shared unique clonotypes was divided by the size of the smaller repertoire. RTK rarefaction, the Chao1 estimator, and Recon v2.1 estimates of unobserved clonotypes were used to assess repertoire richness. Generation probabilities were computed with OLGA for all TCRbeta clonotypes obtained by the gDNA method from several donors. TCRdb's version of the immuneACCESS table is confined to in-frame rearrangements and falls short of the full clone set. An unresolved V gene accounts for under half of the shortfall where checked; the remainder is of unknown origin. That table gives V, J and clone size, and the DNA gave D and trimming. This sample has roughly 2 million clones in its table, and almost 96% of those were observed once. The ten largest make up roughly 0.13% of the sample.

The donors were healthy, HIV-negative adults who had no recently reported acute infections or vaccinations. Only Caucasian adults living in Nashville, Tennessee, USA were represented among the donors. CD4+ T cells were enriched through magnetic negative selection, after which naive cells were positively selected on CD45RA and the remaining negative fraction served as the memory subset. Blood was obtained by leukapheresis, after which PBMCs were separated by Ficoll-Histopaque density gradient centrifugation and cryopreserved in liquid nitrogen vapor phase. Analytical flow cytometry was used to check the purity and quantity of each magnetically sorted T cell population. From each sorted fraction, genomic DNA was isolated and quantified by UV absorbance on a Nanodrop 2000c. Sequences LNHNV (CDR1) and YYDKDF (CDR2) are obtained from the germline V gene (reference sequence). The CDR3 holds 16 amino acids from the cysteine to the phenylalanine. Just CDR3 DNA is preserved here, 48 bases in frame from base 1. V is shortened by 2 bases, J by 1 base, and the region joining them spans 14 bases.

The receptor's source is a man between 18 and 29 years old in good health. Recombination connected TRBV15 to TRBJ2-5, with TRBD2 as a weak D call on 5 bases. The sequenced material came from naive CD4+ T cells sorted from blood. Per the publication, the cell subset or site label means: CD45RA+ positively selected. The bases read TGTGCCACCAGCAGAACCCTAGCAGTTCTCCAAGAGACCCAGTACTTC. Translated, this gives CATSRTLAVLQETQYF.